A single T cell receptor (beta chain) is shown here with its context. Its antigen remains unidentified. No per-base quality is available; no much larger clone lies one base away. The library was built by means of 5' RACE. Sequenced on an Illumina HiSeq 2500. A second PCR of roughly 7 to 11 cycles was performed with a sample-barcoded 5' primer and a J-beta primer mix. Each TCR beta cDNA molecule received a unique molecular identifier from a template-switch 5' adaptor carrying 12 random nucleotides. Each sample yielded at least 2.5 million CDR3-containing paired-end reads. First-strand cDNA was synthesized from all RNA with the Mint cDNA synthesis kit, primed by a TRBC-specific oligonucleotide. After uracil-DNA glycosylase treatment, a first 18-cycle PCR used universal primers M1SS and BC2_uni_R on all cDNA. In the original analysis: Each sample was normalized by randomly selecting 1 million high-quality reads, each carrying a distinct molecular identifier. Instead of being binned into consensus sequences, reads that shared molecular identifiers were thrown out. CDR3 identification, clonotype clustering and error correction used MiTCR with a Q25 quality threshold and the strictest error-elimination algorithm. A nonparametric unseen species model with Euler transformation was used to estimate lower-bound total TCR beta diversity. Clones were called with MiXCR by TCRdb after fastp trimmed the public reads at Q25, and only in-frame beta chains were retained. Every CDR3 protein is listed once, alongside the most common genes and DNA of its rows. The V and J calls here are based on TCRdb, not the publication. This sample gives some 780,000 distinct CDR3 sequences in total; 45% to 70% of them show up just once. Of the sample, around a quarter is held by the ten largest clones.

The donors were 40 or so Caucasian individuals from Russia, aged roughly 6 to 90 years, who were systemically healthy. Roughly 9.5 milliliters of peripheral blood were drawn from each donor into EDTA-treated Vacutainer tubes. PBMCs were isolated by Ficoll-Paque density-gradient centrifugation, with at least 6.5 million obtained per sample. Trizol reagent was used to extract total RNA from the PBMCs, yielding at least 5.5 micrograms per sample. For every donor, an aliquot of PBMCs went through flow cytometry to measure the percentages of naive CD45RAhigh/CD27high T cells. This sample was taken from a study of blood T cells in healthy people across ages (dated by TCRdb to 2013 to 2016). Notes on the research overall: In model experiments, template switching captured roughly one uniquely barcoded TCR beta cDNA molecule for every two T cells. Age-related changes in TCR beta repertoire diversity were measured in the study by deep sequencing normalized with unique cDNA molecular identifiers. The donors were split into four age groups: young (average 16 years), middle-aged (39), aged (more than 55) and long-lived (under 90). To avoid experimental bias, donors of different ages were randomly spread across the sequencing lanes. Two additional independent replicas of 1 million unique cDNA reads from the same blood draw were analyzed for two donors (one aged 18 to 30 and one aged 80 or older). Broad study findings and their caveats: Because donor CMV infection status was unknown, age-related changes in expanded clonotypes were potentially confounded. Compared with the aged group, the long-lived group had more naive CD4+ T cells, fewer expanded clones and increased TCR diversity, a pattern suggesting age selection. Bulk unsorted PBMC profiling prevented conclusive comparison of naive and antigen-experienced compartments. Observed TCR beta diversity per million T cells fell roughly linearly with age, and a significant reduction was already apparent by age roughly 40. Estimates of total diversity based on one million sequenced T cells were regarded as lower bounds and as underestimates. There was a strong correlation between observed TCR beta diversity and the percentage of naive T cells measured by flow cytometry.

Deletion took 0 bases off V and 6 bases off J, with a span of 14 bases between the germline ends. Sequences LGHNA (CDR1) and YNFKEQ (CDR2) are obtained from the germline V gene. The CDR3 holds 15 amino acids from the cysteine to the phenylalanine. Of the read, only the CDR3 DNA is kept; its 45 bases are in frame from base 1. The sequencing sample was made of blood. This clonotype originated in a man in his forties in good health. The chain links TRBV4-2 with TRBJ1-2, with the D segment identity uncertain. The nucleotides are TGTGCCAGCAGCCAAGATTTCAGCGCACCCGATGGCTACACCTTC. It translates to CASSQDFSAPDGYTF.